These T cell receptor beta chains were read from a single sample in a study of cytomegalovirus exposure and HLA in healthy donors. Measured with immunoSEQ multiplex PCR; TCRdb has only the in-frame clones, and not every one. This table has over 70,000 clones, 94% appearing once. Sequencing input: PBMCs. These receptors were obtained from a woman under 30 in good health and CMV-seronegative. The CDR3 runs from the conserved cysteine through the conserved F or W. D genes are given only for firm matches. Only some rows state a clone size, as once, few, many or a class for expanded clones.

abundance: -
j_gene: TRBJ2-1
v_gene: TRBV2
d_gene: TRBD1
CDR3nt: TGTGCCAGCAGTCCAGGACAGGGAACCTACAATGAGCAGTTCTTC
CDR3aa: CASSPGQGTYNEQFF

abundance: -
j_gene: TRBJ1-6
v_gene: TRBV7-2
d_gene: -
CDR3nt: TGTGCCAGCAGATTTGGACTGGACTGGACGGCTAATTCACCCCTCCACTTT
CDR3aa: CASRFGLDWTANSPLHF

abundance: -
j_gene: TRBJ2-1
v_gene: TRBV9
d_gene: TRBD2
CDR3nt: TGTGCCAGCAGCGTTATGCCTAGCGGGGGATATTACAATGAGCAGTTCTTC
CDR3aa: CASSVMPSGGYYNEQFF

abundance: -
j_gene: TRBJ2-1
v_gene: TRBV27
d_gene: TRBD2
CDR3nt: TGTGCCAGCAGTTTACTATATGAGCGGGGGGGCGTAAATGAGCAGTTCTTC
CDR3aa: CASSLLYERGGVNEQFF

abundance: -
j_gene: TRBJ2-4
v_gene: TRBV5-6
d_gene: TRBD1
CDR3nt: TGTGCCAGCAGCCTACGGACAGGGGTAGCCAAAAACATTCAGTACTTC
CDR3aa: CASSLRTGVAKNIQYF

abundance: -
j_gene: TRBJ2-1
v_gene: TRBV7-2
d_gene: TRBD1
CDR3nt: TGTGCCAGCAGCGCGGGACAGGGGGTCTACAATGAGCAGTTCTTC
CDR3aa: CASSAGQGVYNEQFF

abundance: -
j_gene: TRBJ2-3
v_gene: TRBV9
d_gene: -
CDR3nt: TGTGCCAGCAGCGTAGTAGGGGGAGGCACAGATACGCAGTATTTT
CDR3aa: CASSVVGGGTDTQYF

abundance: once
j_gene: TRBJ1-5
v_gene: TRBV28
d_gene: TRBD1
CDR3nt: TGTGCCAGCAGGGAGGTGGGGGCGGGGACAGGTAATCAGCCCCAGCATTTT
CDR3aa: CASREVGAGTGNQPQHF

abundance: -
j_gene: TRBJ1-5
v_gene: TRBV18
d_gene: -
CDR3nt: TGTGCCAGCTCACCACCGGGCGGGCGCCAGCCCCAGCATTTT
CDR3aa: CASSPPGGRQPQHF

abundance: -
j_gene: TRBJ1-4
v_gene: TRBV2
d_gene: TRBD1
CDR3nt: TGTGCCAGCAGACAGGGGTCGCCGGCGGCAACTAATGAAAAACTGTTTTTT
CDR3aa: CASRQGSPAATNEKLFF

abundance: -
j_gene: TRBJ1-2
v_gene: TRBV30
d_gene: TRBD1
CDR3nt: TGTGCCTGGTTGAGGGCCCCGGGGACAGGGGGCGTCGGTGGCTACACCTTC
CDR3aa: CAWLRAPGTGGVGGYTF

abundance: once
j_gene: TRBJ2-1
v_gene: TRBV11-3
d_gene: -
CDR3nt: TGTGCCAGCAGCTTAATTGGCCGCGGGTACAATGAGCAGTTCTTC
CDR3aa: CASSLIGRGYNEQFF

abundance: -
j_gene: TRBJ1-1
v_gene: TRBV28
d_gene: -
CDR3nt: TGTGCCAGCAGTAAACAGGGGAACACTGAAGCTTTCTTT
CDR3aa: CASSKQGNTEAFF

abundance: -
j_gene: TRBJ1-5
v_gene: TRBV6-5
d_gene: TRBD1
CDR3nt: TGTGCCAGCAGCTCGGGACAGGGAAGCAATCAGCCCCAGCATTTT
CDR3aa: CASSSGQGSNQPQHF

abundance: -
j_gene: TRBJ2-7
v_gene: TRBV9
d_gene: TRBD2
CDR3nt: TGTGCCAGCAGCGAGGGACTAGGGGCCTACGAGCAGTACTTC
CDR3aa: CASSEGLGAYEQYF

abundance: -
j_gene: TRBJ2-1
v_gene: TRBV14
d_gene: TRBD2
CDR3nt: TGTGCCAGCAGCCAAGGCAGCGGGGGGGCCCGGGAGCAGTTCTTC
CDR3aa: CASSQGSGGAREQFF

abundance: -
j_gene: TRBJ2-7
v_gene: TRBV28
d_gene: -
CDR3nt: TGTGCCAGCAGTGTTGGGGGGTATAGAGGCTACGAGCAGTACTTC
CDR3aa: CASSVGGYRGYEQYF

abundance: -
j_gene: TRBJ1-5
v_gene: TRBV30
d_gene: -
CDR3nt: TGTGCCTGGAGTGTTTTGACAGGACGTAATCAGCCCCAGCATTTT
CDR3aa: CAWSVLTGRNQPQHF

abundance: -
j_gene: TRBJ1-1
v_gene: TRBV7-9
d_gene: -
CDR3nt: TGTGCCAGCAGCTTCGACGGGGGCACTGAAGCTTTCTTT
CDR3aa: CASSFDGGTEAFF

abundance: -
j_gene: TRBJ2-3
v_gene: TRBV9
d_gene: -
CDR3nt: TGTGCCAGCAGCGTAGAACAGCGCACAGATACGCAGTATTTT
CDR3aa: CASSVEQRTDTQYF

abundance: -
j_gene: TRBJ1-2
v_gene: TRBV5-4
d_gene: TRBD1
CDR3nt: TGTGCCAGCAGCTTGGGGCAGGGGGCCCTCACCTTC
CDR3aa: CASSLGQGALTF

abundance: -
j_gene: TRBJ1-5
v_gene: TRBV7-9
d_gene: -
CDR3nt: TGTGCCAGCAGCACGGACAGTATAAATCAGCCCCAGCATTTT
CDR3aa: CASSTDSINQPQHF

abundance: -
j_gene: TRBJ2-7
v_gene: TRBV7-8
d_gene: TRBD2
CDR3nt: TGTGCCAGCAGCTCCCGGGGGGGCTGGAACGAGCAGTACTTC
CDR3aa: CASSSRGGWNEQYF

abundance: few
j_gene: TRBJ1-5
v_gene: TRBV7-2
d_gene: -
CDR3nt: TGTGCCAGCAGCTACAGGGGCAATCAGCCCCAGCATTTT
CDR3aa: CASSYRGNQPQHF

abundance: -
j_gene: TRBJ2-7
v_gene: TRBV6-5
d_gene: -
CDR3nt: TGTGCCAGCTCCAATGTTGACAGGTCCCACGAGCAGTACTTC
CDR3aa: CASSNVDRSHEQYF

abundance: -
j_gene: TRBJ2-7
v_gene: TRBV7-2
d_gene: -
CDR3nt: TGTGCCAGCAGCTTACGATTCTTAGGGGCCTACGAGCAGTACTTC
CDR3aa: CASSLRFLGAYEQYF

abundance: -
j_gene: TRBJ2-7
v_gene: TRBV20-1
d_gene: -
CDR3nt: TGCAGTAACAGGGAGAGCTACGAGCAGTACTTC
CDR3aa: CSNRESYEQYF

abundance: -
j_gene: TRBJ2-7
v_gene: TRBV5-4
d_gene: TRBD1
CDR3nt: TGTGCCAGCAGCCTTATGACAGGGGGTCTGGGGGAGCAGTACTTC
CDR3aa: CASSLMTGGLGEQYF

abundance: -
j_gene: TRBJ1-2
v_gene: TRBV27
d_gene: -
CDR3nt: TGTGCCAGCAGTTTATTGCGTTTCGGGGGCTACACCTTC
CDR3aa: CASSLLRFGGYTF

abundance: -
j_gene: TRBJ2-7
v_gene: TRBV6-1
d_gene: -
CDR3nt: TGTGCCAGCAGTCGTTCCGGGATCCACGAGCAGTACTTC
CDR3aa: CASSRSGIHEQYF

abundance: -
j_gene: TRBJ2-1
v_gene: TRBV6-4
d_gene: TRBD1
CDR3nt: TGTGCCAGCAGACTGGACAGGGGGCTGTACAATGAGCAGTTCTTC
CDR3aa: CASRLDRGLYNEQFF

abundance: -
j_gene: TRBJ2-1
v_gene: TRBV11-3
d_gene: TRBD1
CDR3nt: TGTGCCAGCAGCTCGCCGACAGGGGGAGGTGAGCAGTTCTTC
CDR3aa: CASSSPTGGGEQFF

abundance: -
j_gene: TRBJ2-2
v_gene: TRBV18
d_gene: TRBD1
CDR3nt: TGTGCCAGCTCACCCCGGGACAGGGAGAGGGCGAACACCGGGGAGCTGTTTTTT
CDR3aa: CASSPRDRERANTGELFF

abundance: -
j_gene: TRBJ2-1
v_gene: TRBV6-4
d_gene: -
CDR3nt: TGTGCCAGCAGTGACTCGAGGGCCTCACAGCAGTTCTTC
CDR3aa: CASSDSRASQQFF

abundance: -
j_gene: TRBJ2-1
v_gene: TRBV11-3
d_gene: -
CDR3nt: TGTGCCAGCAGCCAAGGGGTGGACAGTGAGCAGTTCTTC
CDR3aa: CASSQGVDSEQFF

abundance: -
j_gene: TRBJ1-1
v_gene: TRBV5-6
d_gene: TRBD1
CDR3nt: TGTGCCAGCAGCATGACGGACAGGCTCTTCGAAGCTTTCTTT
CDR3aa: CASSMTDRLFEAFF

abundance: -
j_gene: TRBJ2-1
v_gene: TRBV9
d_gene: TRBD2
CDR3nt: TGTGCCAGCAGCGTAGGGGCGGGGGAAGGTGAGCAGTTCTTC
CDR3aa: CASSVGAGEGEQFF

abundance: -
j_gene: TRBJ2-5
v_gene: TRBV19
d_gene: TRBD1
CDR3nt: TGTGCCAGTAGTTCCGGACAGGGGAGAATCCGGGAGACCCAGTACTTC
CDR3aa: CASSSGQGRIRETQYF

abundance: -
j_gene: TRBJ2-4
v_gene: TRBV2
d_gene: -
CDR3nt: TGTGCCAGCAGGTGGGCCCCAGTAGCCAAAAACATTCAGTACTTC
CDR3aa: CASRWAPVAKNIQYF

abundance: -
j_gene: TRBJ1-1
v_gene: TRBV5-5
d_gene: -
CDR3nt: TGTGCCAGCAGCTTACAGGGCCTAGTGACTGAAGCTTTCTTT
CDR3aa: CASSLQGLVTEAFF

abundance: -
j_gene: TRBJ1-2
v_gene: TRBV7-6
d_gene: -
CDR3nt: TGTGCCAGCAGCACAATGCCAGGGGATGGCTACACCTTC
CDR3aa: CASSTMPGDGYTF

abundance: -
j_gene: TRBJ2-7
v_gene: TRBV7-6
d_gene: TRBD1
CDR3nt: TGTGCCAGCAGCTCCCGGGACAGGGGCCACGAGCAGTACTTC
CDR3aa: CASSSRDRGHEQYF

abundance: -
j_gene: TRBJ2-5
v_gene: TRBV18
d_gene: -
CDR3nt: TGTGCCAGCTCACCCACCCAGGAGACCCAGTACTTC
CDR3aa: CASSPTQETQYF

abundance: -
j_gene: TRBJ2-1
v_gene: TRBV29-1
d_gene: -
CDR3nt: TGCAGCATCGGACACTCCCATGAGCAGTTCTTC
CDR3aa: CSIGHSHEQFF

abundance: -
j_gene: TRBJ1-1
v_gene: TRBV2
d_gene: TRBD1
CDR3nt: TGTGCCAGCAGCCCAGACAGGGTAGGTCCTGAAGCTTTCTTT
CDR3aa: CASSPDRVGPEAFF

abundance: -
j_gene: TRBJ2-3
v_gene: TRBV2
d_gene: -
CDR3nt: TGTGCCAGCAGTGAGCAAAACAGGGGGGGAAGAGTCCGTACGCAGTATTTT
CDR3aa: CASSEQNRGGRVRTQYF

abundance: -
j_gene: TRBJ1-3
v_gene: TRBV27
d_gene: -
CDR3nt: TGTGCCAGCAGTTCCAGCGCCTCTGGAAACACCATATATTTT
CDR3aa: CASSSSASGNTIYF

abundance: medium-sized
j_gene: TRBJ1-5
v_gene: TRBV4-1
d_gene: -
CDR3nt: TGCGCCAGCAGCCAAGAGCGGGAAATGGGGCCCCAGCATTTT
CDR3aa: CASSQEREMGPQHF

abundance: -
j_gene: TRBJ2-2
v_gene: TRBV7-2
d_gene: -
CDR3nt: TGTGCCAGCAGCGGAGACCTGGTCGGGGAGCTGTTTTTT
CDR3aa: CASSGDLVGELFF

abundance: -
j_gene: TRBJ2-7
v_gene: TRBV19
d_gene: -
CDR3nt: TGTGCCAGTAGTATAGAGAGATCCTACGAGCAGTACTTC
CDR3aa: CASSIERSYEQYF

abundance: -
j_gene: TRBJ1-1
v_gene: TRBV6-5
d_gene: TRBD1
CDR3nt: TGTGCCAGCAGTCGGACAGGGCGAAGAAATTCTGAAGCTTTCTTT
CDR3aa: CASSRTGRRNSEAFF

abundance: once
j_gene: TRBJ2-7
v_gene: TRBV6-1
d_gene: -
CDR3nt: TGTGCCAGCAGTCTGAGCTCCTACGAGCAGTACTTC
CDR3aa: CASSLSSYEQYF

abundance: -
j_gene: TRBJ1-2
v_gene: TRBV6-4
d_gene: -
CDR3nt: TGTGCCAGCACTCCCCGGGCCCCAAGAGGGCGATATGGCTACACCTTC
CDR3aa: CASTPRAPRGRYGYTF

abundance: -
j_gene: TRBJ1-5
v_gene: TRBV7-2
d_gene: TRBD1
CDR3nt: TGTGCCAGCAGCTTACACACAGGGGTCAATCAGCCCCAGCATTTT
CDR3aa: CASSLHTGVNQPQHF

abundance: -
j_gene: TRBJ1-4
v_gene: TRBV2
d_gene: -
CDR3nt: TGTGCCAGCATCTGGCAACATAATGAAAAACTGTTTTTT
CDR3aa: CASIWQHNEKLFF

abundance: once
j_gene: TRBJ2-5
v_gene: TRBV6-5
d_gene: -
CDR3nt: TGTGCCAGCAGCAGACAAGAGACCCAGTACTTC
CDR3aa: CASSRQETQYF

abundance: -
j_gene: TRBJ1-3
v_gene: TRBV25-1
d_gene: -
CDR3nt: TGTGCCAGCAGTGACGACTCAGACTCTGGAAACACCATATATTTT
CDR3aa: CASSDDSDSGNTIYF